Listed here are 26 T cell receptor beta chains from one sample, sequenced in a study of identical twins. MiXCR, applied by TCRdb to the 5' RACE reads, yields one record per CDR3 protein. The repertoire has roughly 250,000 distinct CDR3 sequences, about 14% of them found once; the top ten carry 8.8%. Source material: memory (CD45RO+) T cells sorted from blood. All receptors come from a woman aged 18 to 35 in good health.

The chain recombines TRBV6-1 with TRBJ1-2, with 9 bases aligning to TRBD1. With V trimmed by 7 bases and J by 1 base, 7 bases remained unmatched. This CDR3 has 15 residues. The germline V gene encodes CDR1 MNHNS and CDR2 SASEGT. CDR3 nucleotide sequence: TGTGCCAGCAAAACGGGGGACAGGGTTAACTATGGCTACACCTTC. Its translation: CASKTGDRVNYGYTF.

To note about this clonotype: The junction shows a germline mismatch at one end, possibly a read error. V usage is TRBV7-9 and J usage is TRBJ2-1; D remains unclear. Germline assignment: CDR1 SEHNR and CDR2 FQNEAQ (reference sequence). The CDR3 totals 11 residues. CDR3 sequence reads: CASSLGSTSVF. CDR3 bases: TGTGCCAGCAGCTTAGGGTCTACCTCTGTCTTC.

The J gene is TRBJ1-1, the V gene TRBV3-1, with D hard to call. The CDR3 runs to 14 residues. Trimming took off 2 bases at V and 5 bases at J, with 12 bases between the two ends. CDR1 is LGHDT and CDR2 is YNNKEL in the germline V gene (reference sequence). The CDR3 coding sequence is TGTGCCAGCAGCCAATCGGAACAGAGGACTGAAGCTTTCTTT. Protein: CASSQSEQRTEAFF.

This clonotype was recorded a few times. The chain is built from TRBV27 and TRBJ2-2, with D tentatively TRBD2 (7 bases). Germline assignment: CDR1 MNHEY and CDR2 SMNVEV (reference sequence). The V and J ends lost 6 bases and 4 bases respectively, with 18 bases between them. The CDR3 covers 16 residues. CDR3 region: CASSGRGALRTGELFF. The CDR3 coding sequence is TGTGCCAGCAGCGGCCGGGGGGCGCTTCGCACCGGGGAGCTGTTTTTT.

This clonotype was seen a single time. V usage is TRBV5-6 and J usage is TRBJ2-2, with D unclear. CDR1 SGHDT and CDR2 YYEEEE come from the germline V gene. The ends were cut back, 4 bases at V and 10 bases at J, with 14 bases in the middle. CDR3 length: 13 amino acids. CDR3 sequence: CASSAQLEQELFF. As DNA, the CDR3 is TGTGCCAGCAGCGCGCAACTTGAGCAGGAGCTGTTTTTT.

This clonotype was detected only a few times. The chain links TRBV7-6 to TRBJ1-4; D gene unclear. This CDR3 spans 14 amino acids. Trimming pared 5 bases from V and 3 bases from J, leaving 10 bases between. Per germline, CDR1 SGHVS and CDR2 FNYEAQ. The DNA of the CDR3 is TGTGCCAGCAGCCTAATCGGGGCTAATGAAAAACTGTTTTTT. Amino acid sequence: CASSLIGANEKLFF.

The table lists this clonotype with a few counts. The V and J genes are TRBV19 and TRBJ1-2; TRBD1 is a possible D gene (5 bases). The germline V and J ends were trimmed by 6 bases and 4 bases, with 15 bases remaining between them. CDR3 size: 14 residues. Germline values: CDR1 LNHDA, CDR2 SQIVND (reference sequence). CDR3 DNA sequence: TGTGCCAGTAGGAAGACAGAAACTGGCTATGGCTACACCTTC. Protein product: CASRKTETGYGYTF.

The J gene is TRBJ2-1, the V gene TRBV10-3; D is possibly TRBD1 or TRBD2 (5 bases each). The CDR3 is made up of 16 amino acids. The ends were cut back, 1 base at V and 6 bases at J, with 16 bases in the middle. Germline CDR1 and CDR2: ENHRY and SYGVKD. The DNA of the CDR3 is TGTGCCATCAGTGAGTTCCGGGACGCCGTAGGCAATGAGCAGTTCTTC. This sequence encodes CAISEFRDAVGNEQFF.

This clonotype was seen a single time. J is TRBJ1-1 and V is TRBV6-2 or TRBV6-3, with 9 bases matching TRBD1. The CDR3 consists of 13 residues. Germline CDR1 reads MNHEY; CDR2 reads SVGEGT. The J segment lost 5 bases and the V segment lost 6 bases, leaving 4 bases of the junction unmatched. The CDR3 nucleotides are TGTGCCAGCAGAAGGACAGGGGAAACTGAAGCTTTCTTT. Residues: CASRRTGETEAFF.

CDR3 amino acids: CSADRGLNTEAFF. The DNA of the CDR3 is TGCAGTGCTGACAGGGGGTTGAACACTGAAGCTTTCTTT. The chain is built from TRBV20-1 and TRBJ1-1; 9 nucleotides match TRBD1. Germline loops: CDR1 DFQATT, CDR2 SNEGSKA (reference sequence). The CDR3 contains 13 residues. V lost 5 bases to trimming and J lost 0 bases; unmatched junction nucleotides: 1.

The chain's CDR3 is CASSLRGDRGYEQYF. The CDR3 nucleotides are TGTGCCAGCAGCTTGAGGGGTGACAGGGGCTACGAGCAGTACTTC. The chain links TRBV5-5 to TRBJ2-7, with 8 bases fitting TRBD1. The ends lost 1 base at V and 3 bases at J; junction bases unmatched: 6. CDR3 length: 15 amino acids. The germline V gene has CDR1 SGHKS and CDR2 YYEKEE (reference sequence).

The V gene is TRBV6-1, the J gene TRBJ2-4; 8 nucleotides align to TRBD1. The CDR3 has 14 residues. Germline V gene sequence: CDR1 MNHNS, CDR2 SASEGT. J lost 2 bases, V lost 5 bases, and 2 bases had no gene match. CDR3 DNA: TGTGCCAGCAGTACAGGGGGGACCAAAAACATTCAGTACTTC. Translation gives CASSTGGTKNIQYF.

This chain joins TRBV3-1 and TRBJ2-1; D is unresolved. V lost 5 bases to trimming and J lost 4 bases, with 3 bases between them. Germline CDR1 and CDR2: LGHDT and YNNKEL (reference sequence). The CDR3 spans 11 residues. DNA of the CDR3: TGTGCCAGCAGCGCATACAATGAGCAGTTCTTC. As protein: CASSAYNEQFF.

This clonotype was seen repeatedly, ten times or more. The chain couples TRBV6-1 to TRBJ1-1; D remains ambiguous. The V end was cut by 6 bases, the J end by 3 bases, with 11 bases between. Germline CDR1 is MNHNS and CDR2 is SASEGT. This CDR3 region has 13 residues. The CDR3 DNA reads TGTGCCAGCAGGTTCAATGGGGACACTGAAGCTTTCTTT. Encoded protein: CASRFNGDTEAFF.

There are a few counts of this clonotype. At one end the junction does not follow the germline gene, possibly because of a read error. The chain carries TRBV29-1 and TRBJ2-1; D gene ambiguous. Looked up from germline, CDR1 is SQVTM and CDR2 is ANQGSEA. CDR3 length: 10 residues. CDR3 protein: CSVERRVRLF. Written as DNA, the CDR3 is TGCAGCGTTGAAAGGAGAGTCAGGCTCTTC.

This clonotype was counted only a few times. The chain has TRBV11-1 and TRBJ2-1; D perhaps matches TRBD2 (5 bases). This CDR3 spans 19 amino acids. Between the trimmed V and J ends, which lost 0 bases and 10 bases, there was a span of 28 bases. Germline V gene data show CDR1 as SGHAT and CDR2 as FQDESV (reference sequence). CDR3 in DNA: TGTGCCAGCAGCTTAGCGGTTTTGGGCGGGCCCCGGTATACGAGAGAGCAGTTCTTC. Translated: CASSLAVLGGPRYTREQFF.

This chain links TRBV5-5 with TRBJ2-1; D is tentatively TRBD1 or TRBD2 (5 bases each). The CDR3 loop spans 16 amino acids. Germline CDR1 and CDR2: SGHKS and YYEKEE (reference sequence). Trimming removed 1 base at V and 2 bases at J, with 13 bases between. The DNA for the CDR3 is TGTGCCAGCAGCTTGACCGGGGCGAGGGCCTACAATGAGCAGTTCTTC. Its protein product is CASSLTGARAYNEQFF. The variable domain in full, completed from reference TRBV5-5 and TRBJ2-1, reads DAGVTQSPTHLIKTRGQQVTLRCSPISGHKSVSWYQQVLGQGPQFIFQYYEKEERGRGNFPDRFSARQFPNYSSELNVNALLLGDSALYLCASSLTGARAYNEQFFGPGTRLTVL.

This clonotype has a count of ten or more. The rearrangement uses TRBV5-1 and TRBJ2-1, with TRBD2 matching over 7 bases. V lost 0 bases, J lost 3 bases, and 15 bases stayed unmatched. CDR3 length: 19 residues. Germline V gene sequence: CDR1 SGHRS, CDR2 YFSETQ. The CDR3 spells CASSLAEGFRAGSYNEQFF. CDR3 bases: TGCGCCAGCAGCTTGGCCGAGGGTTTTAGAGCGGGAAGCTACAATGAGCAGTTCTTC.

The DNA for the CDR3 is TGCGCCAGCACCTCGGCCGTCACAGATACGCAGTATTTT. The encoded protein is CASTSAVTDTQYF. The V call is TRBV10-2, the J call TRBJ2-3; D is unclear. The length of the CDR3 is 13 residues. Germline CDR1 reads WSHSY; CDR2 reads SAAADI. V shed 7 bases and J shed 2 bases, with 10 bases lying between them.

Many counts were recorded for this clonotype. This chain connects TRBV5-6 to TRBJ1-1; D gene uncertain. The germline CDR1 and CDR2 sequences are SGHDT and YYEEEE. V lost 4 bases and J 2 bases, leaving 3 bases between the germline ends. This CDR3 comprises 11 residues. The CDR3 region has the DNA TGTGCCAGCAGCGTAAACACTGAAGCTTTCTTT. Amino acid sequence: CASSVNTEAFF.

This chain joins TRBV2 and TRBJ2-7; D gene ambiguous. The CDR3 is 12 amino acids. Germline CDR1 and CDR2: SNHLY and FYNNEI. Here the CDR3 DNA reads TGTGTAAATCGACCGCCTTGGCACGAGCAGTACTTC. The encoded protein is CVNRPPWHEQYF.

The chain carries TRBV18 and TRBJ1-5; 7 bases are a match to TRBD1. Germline V gene data show CDR1 as KGHSH and CDR2 as LQKENI. The junction had 10 bases not matched to a gene; V was cut back by 6 bases and J by 5 bases. The CDR3 is 15 amino acids. Here the CDR3 DNA reads TGTGCCAGCTCTCGAAAGGACAGGAATTATCAGCCCCAGCATTTT. This codes for CASSRKDRNYQPQHF.

There are a few counts of this clonotype. The J gene is TRBJ2-3, the V gene TRBV5-1, with D hard to call. Trimming stripped 2 bases from V and 4 bases from J, with 8 bases between. Germline assignment: CDR1 SGHRS and CDR2 YFSETQ. The CDR3 length is 13 residues. The CDR3 coding sequence is TGCGCCAGCAGCTTCGGTCTGCCAGATACGCAGTATTTT. It is translated as CASSFGLPDTQYF.

The sample holds a few counts of this clonotype. The chain recombines TRBV6-1 with TRBJ2-1, with TRBD2 matching 11 bases. Germline trimming cut 7 bases from V and 7 bases from J; bases unmatched to any gene: 6. Germline V lookup: CDR1 MNHNS, CDR2 SASEGT. CDR3 size: 14 residues. The CDR3 sequence: CASKPGLAVNEQFF. The CDR3 nucleotides are TGTGCCAGCAAACCGGGACTAGCGGTTAATGAGCAGTTCTTC.

The chain employs TRBV5-6 and TRBJ2-7, with TRBD2 identical over 7 bases. The J segment lost 0 bases and the V segment lost 4 bases, leaving 4 bases of the junction unmatched. Germline V gives CDR1 SGHDT, CDR2 YYEEEE. The length of the CDR3 is 14 residues. CDR3 DNA: TGTGCCAGCAGCCCCCGGGGGGACTCCTACGAGCAGTACTTC. Its translation: CASSPRGDSYEQYF.

This clonotype was detected a few times. The gene calls are TRBV27 and TRBJ2-3, with D possibly being TRBD1 or TRBD2 (5 bases each). Trimming left V 6 bases short and J 2 bases short, with 12 bases between. The CDR3 length is 14 residues. The germline V gene encodes CDR1 MNHEY and CDR2 SMNVEV (reference sequence). CDR3 DNA sequence: TGTGCCAGCAGGCCGGGACGCAACACAGATACGCAGTATTTT. Translating gives CASRPGRNTDTQYF.